The entry below gives a single T cell receptor beta chain sequence along with its context. Its antigen is unknown. These data originate in a study of regulatory T cells in long-lasting Graves disease. Study-wide context: For under 3 months, newly diagnosed Graves' patients had been taking antithyroid drugs. General study points: Persistent Graves' patients showed reduced TCR diversity versus newly diagnosed patients.

TCR beta libraries were built with iRepertoire HTBI primers and Arm-PCR of CDR3 regions. In the study's own analysis: Identification of gene segments yielded 60 or so TRBV and 13 to 15 TRBJ across samples. TCRdb reprocessed the multiplex PCR reads via MiXCR and lists one record per CDR3 protein. The V and J calls here are based on TCRdb, not the publication. Of fewer than 450,000 distinct CDR3 sequences in the sample, 14% to 15% were seen once. Time point reported: newly diagnosed GD, antithyroid drugs for less than 3 months. RNA extracted from PBMCs served as the sequencing template. The data were also submitted as part of a second study, on T cells in Graves' hyperthyroidism and ophthalmopathy. As that study records: An initial round of RT-PCR targeting the TCR CDR3 relied on the HTBI primer set.

The sample here was peripheral blood mononuclear cells (PBMCs), taken at new diagnosis, from a patient treated with antithyroid drugs. This TCR was sampled from a woman aged 40 to 50 with Graves disease.

CDR3 protein: CASFQEAAGELFF. CDR3 sequence (DNA): TGTGCCAGCTTCCAGGAGGCGGCCGGGGAGCTGTTTTTT. The rearrangement links TRBV2 to TRBJ2-2; D may be TRBD2 (5 bases). The germline gives CDR1 SNHLY, CDR2 FYNNEI. Trimming stripped 8 bases from V and 6 bases from J, with 13 bases between. This CDR3 contains 13 residues.